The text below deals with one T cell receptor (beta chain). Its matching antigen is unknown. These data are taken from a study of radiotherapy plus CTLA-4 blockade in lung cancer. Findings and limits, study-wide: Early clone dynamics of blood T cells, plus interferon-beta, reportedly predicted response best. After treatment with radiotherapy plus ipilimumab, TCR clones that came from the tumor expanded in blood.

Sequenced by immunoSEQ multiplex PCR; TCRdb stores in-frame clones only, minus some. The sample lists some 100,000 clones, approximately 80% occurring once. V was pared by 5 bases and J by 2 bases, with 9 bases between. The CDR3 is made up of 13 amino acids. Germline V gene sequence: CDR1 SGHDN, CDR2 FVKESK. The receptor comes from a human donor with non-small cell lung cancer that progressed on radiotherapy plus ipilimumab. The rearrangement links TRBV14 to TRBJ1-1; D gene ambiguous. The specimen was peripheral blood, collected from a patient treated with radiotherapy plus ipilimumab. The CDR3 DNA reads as TGTGCCAGCAGCTATAAGGGCAACACTGAAGCTTTCTTT. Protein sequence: CASSYKGNTEAFF.